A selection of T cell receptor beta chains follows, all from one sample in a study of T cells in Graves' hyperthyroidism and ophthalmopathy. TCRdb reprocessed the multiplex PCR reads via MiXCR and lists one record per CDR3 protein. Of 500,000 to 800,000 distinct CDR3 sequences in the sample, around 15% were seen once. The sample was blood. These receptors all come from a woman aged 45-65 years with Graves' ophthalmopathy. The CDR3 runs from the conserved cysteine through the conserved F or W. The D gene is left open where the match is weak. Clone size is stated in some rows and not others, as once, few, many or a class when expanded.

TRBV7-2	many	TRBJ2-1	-	CASSQIGVLDEQFF
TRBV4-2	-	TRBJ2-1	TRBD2	CASSQASLTSGSYNEQFF
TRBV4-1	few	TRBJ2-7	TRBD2	CASSQPPGLGDRIREQYF
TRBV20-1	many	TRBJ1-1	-	CSASVLGMNTEAFF
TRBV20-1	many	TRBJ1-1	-	CSAALNLETEAFF
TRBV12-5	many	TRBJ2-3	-	CASASIWYSGSTDTQYF
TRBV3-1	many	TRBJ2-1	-	CASSQSGTHYNEQFF
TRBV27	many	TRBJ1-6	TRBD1	CASKSTGWSPLHF
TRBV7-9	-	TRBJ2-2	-	CASKRMAGAGGELFF
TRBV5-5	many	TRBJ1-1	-	CASSSDPTEAFF
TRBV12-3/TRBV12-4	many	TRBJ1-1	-	CASRLDRMNTEAFF
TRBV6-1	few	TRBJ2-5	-	CASEPARGGETQYF
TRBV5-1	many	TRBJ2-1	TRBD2	CASSLGLASGRSYNEQFF
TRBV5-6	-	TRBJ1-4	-	CASSLSGVREKLFF
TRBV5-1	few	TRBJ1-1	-	CASSLVPTAEAFF
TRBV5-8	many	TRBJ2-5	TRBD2	CASSLAAGGGETQYF
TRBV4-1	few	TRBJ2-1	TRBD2	CASSQKRESYNEQFF
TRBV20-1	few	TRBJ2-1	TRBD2	CSARDAHSGSSYNEQFF
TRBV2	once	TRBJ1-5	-	CASSDIWNQPQHF
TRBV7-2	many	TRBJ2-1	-	CASSSPGTNEQFF
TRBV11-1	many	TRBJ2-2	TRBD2	CASSLLSGANTGELFF